The present entry profiles one T cell receptor (beta chain) with its context. This CDR3 region has 14 residues. Germline V CDR1 and CDR2: SGHAT, FQDESV (reference sequence). The germline V and J ends were trimmed by 5 bases and 3 bases, with 13 bases remaining between them. Participants spanned ages about 18 to 90 years and resided in 24 US areas. Each participant's cohort was designated according to participant-reported clinical history. Exposed study participants had met a COVID-19 case within 2 weeks before entry. This specimen belongs to a study of blood T cell repertoires in COVID-19. As processed by the authors: The authors estimated nucleated cell counts from reference gene primer amplification. Only in-frame clones appear in the TCRdb table, and some are missing; sequencing was by immunoSEQ multiplex PCR. The D gene and trimming were derived from the DNA, and the V and J assignments and clone size from that table. Of approximately 310,000 clones in the sample, 85% were seen once.

Sequenced sample: PBMCs or T cells enriched from blood (not recorded which). V is TRBV11-1 and J is TRBJ1-1; TRBD1 might be the D (6 bases). This TCR was sampled from a woman between 25 and 40 years old who had been exposed to COVID-19. The CDR3 loop is CASSLTGHHTEAFF. The CDR3 nucleotides read TGTGCCAGCAGCCTAACAGGGCATCACACTGAAGCTTTCTTT.